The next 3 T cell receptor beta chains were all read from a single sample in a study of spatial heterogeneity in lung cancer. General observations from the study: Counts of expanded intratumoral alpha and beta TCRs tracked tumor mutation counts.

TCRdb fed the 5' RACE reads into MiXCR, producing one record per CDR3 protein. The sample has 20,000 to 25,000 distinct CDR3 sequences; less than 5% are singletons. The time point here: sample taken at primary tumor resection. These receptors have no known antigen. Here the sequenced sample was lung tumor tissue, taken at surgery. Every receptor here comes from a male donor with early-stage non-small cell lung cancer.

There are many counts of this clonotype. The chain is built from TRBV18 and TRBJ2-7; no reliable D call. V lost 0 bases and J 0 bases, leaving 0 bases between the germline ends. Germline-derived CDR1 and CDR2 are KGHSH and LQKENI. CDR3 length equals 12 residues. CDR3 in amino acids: CASSPPSYEQYF. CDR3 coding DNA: TGTGCCAGCTCACCACCCTCCTACGAGCAGTACTTC.

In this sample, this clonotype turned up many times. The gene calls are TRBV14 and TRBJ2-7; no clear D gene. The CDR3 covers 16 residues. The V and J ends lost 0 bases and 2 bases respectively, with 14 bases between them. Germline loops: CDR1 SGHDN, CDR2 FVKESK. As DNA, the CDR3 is TGTGCCAGCAGCCAAGAAAATTGGTATCAGACCTACGAGCAGTACTTC. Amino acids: CASSQENWYQTYEQYF.

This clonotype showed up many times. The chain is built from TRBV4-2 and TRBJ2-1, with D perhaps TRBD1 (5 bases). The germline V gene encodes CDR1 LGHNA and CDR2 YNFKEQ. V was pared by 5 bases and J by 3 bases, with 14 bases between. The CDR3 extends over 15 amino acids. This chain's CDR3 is CASSARQSFYNEQFF. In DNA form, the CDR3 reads TGTGCCAGCAGCGCTCGACAGAGTTTCTACAATGAGCAGTTCTTC.